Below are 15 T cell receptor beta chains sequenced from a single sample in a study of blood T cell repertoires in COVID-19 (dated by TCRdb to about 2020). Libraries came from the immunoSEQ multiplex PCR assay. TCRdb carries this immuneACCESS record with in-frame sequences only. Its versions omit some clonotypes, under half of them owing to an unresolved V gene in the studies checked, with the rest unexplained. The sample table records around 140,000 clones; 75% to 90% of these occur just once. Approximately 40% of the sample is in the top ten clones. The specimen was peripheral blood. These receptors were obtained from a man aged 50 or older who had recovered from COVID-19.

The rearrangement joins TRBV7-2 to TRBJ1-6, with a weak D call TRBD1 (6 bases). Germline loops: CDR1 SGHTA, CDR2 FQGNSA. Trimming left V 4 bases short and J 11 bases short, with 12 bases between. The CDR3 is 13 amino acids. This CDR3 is CASSSRGKTPLHF. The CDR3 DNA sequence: TGTGCCAGCAGCTCCAGGGGTAAGACACCCCTCCACTTT.

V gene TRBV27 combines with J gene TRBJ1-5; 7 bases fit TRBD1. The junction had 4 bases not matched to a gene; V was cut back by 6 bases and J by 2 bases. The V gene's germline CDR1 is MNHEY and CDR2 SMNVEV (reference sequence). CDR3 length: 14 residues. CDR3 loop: CASSLQGGNQPQHF. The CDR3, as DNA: TGTGCCAGCAGCCTCCAGGGGGGCAATCAGCCCCAGCATTTT.

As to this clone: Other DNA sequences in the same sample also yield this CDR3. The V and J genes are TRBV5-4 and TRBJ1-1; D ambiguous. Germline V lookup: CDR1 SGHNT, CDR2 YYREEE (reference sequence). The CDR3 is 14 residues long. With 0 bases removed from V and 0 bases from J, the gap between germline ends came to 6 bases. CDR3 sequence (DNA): TGTGCCAGCAGCTTGGACAGAGTGAACACTGAAGCTTTCTTT. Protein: CASSLDRVNTEAFF.

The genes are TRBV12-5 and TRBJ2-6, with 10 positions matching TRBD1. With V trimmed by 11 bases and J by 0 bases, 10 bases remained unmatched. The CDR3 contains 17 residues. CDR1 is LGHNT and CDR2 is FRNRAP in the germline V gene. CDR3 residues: CASGTGTGVSGANVLTF. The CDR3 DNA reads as TGTGCTTCAGGAACCGGGACAGGGGTCTCTGGGGCCAACGTCCTGACTTTC.

CDR3 amino acids: CASMRTGGDGNTIYF. CDR3 bases: TGTGCCAGCATGCGGACAGGGGGCGACGGAAACACCATATATTTT. The V call is TRBV7-9, the J call TRBJ1-3, with 11 bases fitting TRBD1. Germline lookup yields CDR1 SEHNR and CDR2 FQNEAQ (reference sequence). This CDR3 spans 15 amino acids. V lost 7 bases, J lost 4 bases, and 6 bases stayed unmatched.

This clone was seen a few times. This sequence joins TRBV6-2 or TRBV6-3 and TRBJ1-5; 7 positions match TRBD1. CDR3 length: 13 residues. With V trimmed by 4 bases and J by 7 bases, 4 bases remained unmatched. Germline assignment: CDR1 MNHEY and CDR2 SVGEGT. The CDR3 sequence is CASSSGGRQPQHF. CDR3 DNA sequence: TGTGCCAGCAGTTCAGGGGGGAGGCAGCCCCAGCATTTT.

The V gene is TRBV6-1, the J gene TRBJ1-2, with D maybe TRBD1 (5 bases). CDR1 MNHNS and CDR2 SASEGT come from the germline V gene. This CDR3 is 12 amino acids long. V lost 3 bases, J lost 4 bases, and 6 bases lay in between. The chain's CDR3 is CASSDRVYGYTF. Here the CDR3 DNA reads TGTGCCAGCAGTGACAGGGTCTATGGCTACACCTTC.

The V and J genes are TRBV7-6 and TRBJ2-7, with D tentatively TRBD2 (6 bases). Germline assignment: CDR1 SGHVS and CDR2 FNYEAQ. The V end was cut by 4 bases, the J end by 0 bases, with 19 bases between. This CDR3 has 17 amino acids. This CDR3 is CASSSHMGGTDSYEQYF. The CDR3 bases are TGTGCCAGCAGCTCCCACATGGGCGGGACTGACTCCTACGAGCAGTACTTC.

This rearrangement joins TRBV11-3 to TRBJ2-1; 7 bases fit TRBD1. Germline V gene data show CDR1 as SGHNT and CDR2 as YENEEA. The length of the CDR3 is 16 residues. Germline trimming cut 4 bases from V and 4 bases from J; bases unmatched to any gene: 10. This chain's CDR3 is CASSSRAGTEYNEQFF. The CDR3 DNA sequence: TGTGCCAGCAGCTCCAGAGCCGGGACAGAGTACAATGAGCAGTTCTTC.

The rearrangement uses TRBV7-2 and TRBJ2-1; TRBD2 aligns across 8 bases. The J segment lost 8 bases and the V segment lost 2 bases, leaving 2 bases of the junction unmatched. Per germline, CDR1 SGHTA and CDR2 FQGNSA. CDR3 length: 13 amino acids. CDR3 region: CASSLKTSDEQFF. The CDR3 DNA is TGTGCCAGCAGCTTAAAGACTAGCGATGAGCAGTTCTTC.

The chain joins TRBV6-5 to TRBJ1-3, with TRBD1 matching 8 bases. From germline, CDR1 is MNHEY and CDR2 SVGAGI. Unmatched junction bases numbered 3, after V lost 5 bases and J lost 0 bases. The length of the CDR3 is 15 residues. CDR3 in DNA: TGTGCCAGCAGTCGACAGGGGAGCTCTGGAAACACCATATATTTT. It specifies CASSRQGSSGNTIYF.

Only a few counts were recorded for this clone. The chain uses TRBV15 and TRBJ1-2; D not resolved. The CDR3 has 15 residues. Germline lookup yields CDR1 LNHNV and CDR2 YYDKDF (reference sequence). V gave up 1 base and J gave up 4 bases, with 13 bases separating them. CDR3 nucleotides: TGTGCCACCAGCAGAGTTTACGAGGCTCTCTATGGCTACACCTTC. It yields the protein CATSRVYEALYGYTF.

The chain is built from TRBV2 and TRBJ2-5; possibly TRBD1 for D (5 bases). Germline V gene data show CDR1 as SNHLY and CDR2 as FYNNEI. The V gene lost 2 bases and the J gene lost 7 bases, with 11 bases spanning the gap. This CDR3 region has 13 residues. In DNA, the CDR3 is TGTGCCAGCAGTGAATCCAGTGGGGCGACCCAGTACTTC. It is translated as CASSESSGATQYF.

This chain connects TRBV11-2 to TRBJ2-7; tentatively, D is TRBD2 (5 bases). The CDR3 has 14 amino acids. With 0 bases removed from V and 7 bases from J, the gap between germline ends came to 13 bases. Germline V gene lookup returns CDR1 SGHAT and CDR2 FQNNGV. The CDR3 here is CASSLDRLAQEQYF. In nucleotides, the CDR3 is TGTGCCAGCAGCTTAGATCGGCTAGCTCAAGAGCAGTACTTC.

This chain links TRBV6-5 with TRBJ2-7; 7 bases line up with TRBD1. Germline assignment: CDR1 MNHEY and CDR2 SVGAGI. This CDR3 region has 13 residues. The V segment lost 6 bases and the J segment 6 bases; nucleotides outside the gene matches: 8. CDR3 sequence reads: CASRGQGVFEQYF. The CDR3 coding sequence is TGTGCCAGCAGGGGGCAGGGGGTCTTCGAGCAGTACTTC.